This TCR beta chain derives from a study of shared clonotypes between healthy human individuals. This table comes from immunoSEQ multiplex PCR, and its TCRdb copy is limited to in-frame clones, with some not included. The sample lists approximately 470,000 clones, more than 75% occurring once. V dropped 3 bases and J dropped 3; count of bases not matched to a gene: 1. Looked up from germline, CDR1 is SNHLY and CDR2 is FYNNEI. The CDR3 contains 14 residues. The genes are TRBV2 and TRBJ2-1; 8 nucleotides match TRBD1. The TCR comes from a woman aged 40 to 50 in good health. Some clones in this sample may be carry-over from other donors' samples. Input material: PBMCs. Here the CDR3 DNA reads TGTGCCAGCAGTGAGGGGACAGGCTACAATGAGCAGTTCTTC. It specifies CASSEGTGYNEQFF.